Each of the 20 T cell receptor beta chains below was sequenced from the same sample in a study of cytomegalovirus exposure and HLA in healthy donors. Vbeta (60) and Jbeta (13) primers were used in the PCR. Sequencing was performed with immunoSEQ multiplex PCR; in TCRdb, only in-frame clones are kept and a portion is missing. The sample shows fewer than 90,000 clones, roughly 80% of them seen only once. Input material: PBMCs. The receptors originated from a man aged 25 to 40 in good health and CMV-seropositive.

This rearrangement joins TRBV5-1 to TRBJ2-1, with 9 positions matching TRBD1. This CDR3 is built from 14 residues. J lost 7 bases, V lost 7 bases, and 9 bases had no gene match. In germline, CDR1 is SGHRS, CDR2 YFSETQ. As DNA, the CDR3 is TGCGCCAGCGCGACAGGGGGGACCAATAATGAGCAGTTCTTC. Translated: CASATGGTNNEQFF.

V gene TRBV28 combines with J gene TRBJ2-5; 10 nucleotides match TRBD1. Germline V gene sequence: CDR1 MDHEN, CDR2 SYDVKM. The CDR3 runs to 15 residues. The J segment lost 5 bases and the V segment lost 7 bases, leaving 10 bases of the junction unmatched. CDR3 in DNA: TGTGCCAGCACCATCTCCGGGACAGGGGACGAGACCCAGTACTTC. Protein product: CASTISGTGDETQYF. Combining the CDR3 with reference TRBV28 and TRBJ2-5 gives the whole variable domain DVKVTQSSRYLVKRTGEKVFLECVQDMDHENMFWYRQDPGLGLRLIYFSYDVKMKEKGDIPEGYSVSREKKERFSLILESASTNQTSMYLCASTISGTGDETQYFGPGTRLLVL.

This clone was counted only a few times. The V gene is TRBV4-1, the J gene TRBJ1-1; 10 bases match TRBD1. This CDR3 is built from 16 residues. Germline CDR1 reads MGHRA; CDR2 reads YSYEKL. The trim removed 5 bases at V and 4 bases at J, leaving 10 bases unmatched. The DNA of the CDR3 is TGCGCCAGCAGCATCCGACAGGGGGCCGGGGGCACTGAAGCTTTCTTT. It encodes CASSIRQGAGGTEAFF.

The genes are TRBV6-5 and TRBJ1-5, with 7 positions matching TRBD1. V shed 6 bases, J shed 4 bases, and the junction held 9 bases outside the gene matches. The CDR3 has 15 residues. The germline V gene encodes CDR1 MNHEY and CDR2 SVGAGI. The CDR3 DNA reads TGTGCCAGCAGCAATACAGGGGCGATTAATCAGCCCCAGCATTTT. Translating it yields CASSNTGAINQPQHF.

The rearrangement joins TRBV6-6 to TRBJ2-5; D gene unclear. Per the germline V gene, CDR1 is MNHNY and CDR2 is SVGAGI (reference sequence). The V end lost 0 bases, the J end lost 2 bases, and 7 bases lay between the germline ends. The CDR3 is 14 residues long. CDR3 sequence (DNA): TGTGCCAGCAGTTACTCCCCGGAGCAAGAGACCCAGTACTTC. Its translation is CASSYSPEQETQYF.

This chain uses TRBV6-6 with TRBJ2-5; maybe TRBD1 (5 bases). The CDR3 totals 13 residues. V lost 2 bases, J lost 4 bases, and 8 bases lay in between. Germline CDR1 MNHNY, CDR2 SVGAGI (reference sequence). CDR3 bases: TGTGCCAGCAGTTACCTCAGGGTAGAGACCCAGTACTTC. The encoded protein is CASSYLRVETQYF.

In this sample, this clone turned up once. The V gene is TRBV27, the J gene TRBJ1-6, with a tentative D call TRBD1 (5 bases). CDR1 is MNHEY and CDR2 is SMNVEV in the germline V gene (reference sequence). This CDR3 is 16 amino acids long. Trimming took off 0 bases at V and 0 bases at J, with 6 bases between the two ends. The CDR3, as DNA: TGTGCCAGCAGTTTATCCGGGGGCTCCTATAATTCACCCCTCCACTTT. Amino acids: CASSLSGGSYNSPLHF.

The chain couples TRBV5-1 to TRBJ2-3, with 12 nucleotides matching TRBD2. Germline CDR1 and CDR2: SGHRS and YFSETQ. The CDR3 contains 19 residues. Losses at the gene ends were 0 bases for V and 0 bases for J; bases not matched to a gene: 8. CDR3 in DNA: TGCGCCAGCAGCTTGGTATCGGGACTAGCGGGTTTCAGCACAGATACGCAGTATTTT. It specifies CASSLVSGLAGFSTDTQYF. The complete variable domain, with remaining parts taken from reference TRBV5-1 and TRBJ2-3, reads KAGVTQTPRYLIKTRGQQVTLSCSPISGHRSVSWYQQTPGQGLQFLFEYFSETQRNKGNFPGRFSGRQFSNSRSEMNVSTLELGDSALYLCASSLVSGLAGFSTDTQYFGPGTRLTVL.

This clone was counted only a few times. The V and J genes are TRBV5-1 and TRBJ1-1; D remains ambiguous. Per germline, CDR1 SGHRS and CDR2 YFSETQ. The CDR3 length is 14 residues. V was trimmed by 5 bases and J by 5 bases, leaving 16 bases between them. The CDR3 DNA follows: TGCGCCAGCAGACGGGGAAGCGGGAGGACTGAAGCTTTCTTT. This translates into CASRRGSGRTEAFF.

V usage is TRBV5-1 and J usage is TRBJ1-2; 9 bases are shared with TRBD1. The CDR3 sequence is 15 residues long. The ends lost 0 bases at V and 3 bases at J; junction bases unmatched: 3. Germline V gene data show CDR1 as SGHRS and CDR2 as YFSETQ. CDR3 in DNA: TGCGCCAGCAGCTTGGAACAGGGGGCGGACTATGGCTACACCTTC. It yields the protein CASSLEQGADYGYTF.

The chain employs TRBV29-1 and TRBJ2-3, with 7 bases that match TRBD1. CDR3 length: 14 amino acids. Unmatched junction bases numbered 6, after V lost 6 bases and J lost 0 bases. Germline V CDR1 and CDR2: SQVTM, ANQGSEA. DNA for the CDR3: TGCAGCGTACGACAGGGTACTAGCACAGATACGCAGTATTTT. Its protein product is CSVRQGTSTDTQYF.

The rearrangement links TRBV2 to TRBJ1-3, with D unclear. Between the trimmed V and J ends, which lost 6 bases and 3 bases, there was a span of 6 bases. Per the germline V gene, CDR1 is SNHLY and CDR2 is FYNNEI. There are 12 residues in the CDR3. This CDR3 reads CASRYGGNTIYF. DNA of the CDR3: TGTGCCAGCAGATACGGTGGAAACACCATATATTTT.

A word on this clone: The germline gene is not matched at one end of the junction; a read error may be the cause. The V call is TRBV2, the J call TRBJ1-2, with TRBD1 matching 7 bases. CDR3 length equals 11 residues. Per germline, CDR1 SNHLY and CDR2 FYNNEI. Here the CDR3 DNA reads TGTGCCAGCACCGACAGGGTTGGCTACGCCTTC. It yields the protein CASTDRVGYAF.

J is TRBJ2-2 and V is TRBV7-8, with TRBD2 matching 8 bases. There are 18 residues in the CDR3. The J segment lost 0 bases and the V segment lost 3 bases, leaving 9 bases of the junction unmatched. Germline loops: CDR1 SGHVS, CDR2 FQNEAQ. The CDR3 DNA reads TGTGCCAGCAGCTTGGTTCGGGGGGGGCTGGCGAACACCGGGGAGCTGTTTTTT. It yields the protein CASSLVRGGLANTGELFF.

This chain connects TRBV6-5 to TRBJ1-1, with D perhaps TRBD1 (5 bases). Germline CDR1 is MNHEY and CDR2 is SVGAGI. Between the trimmed V and J ends, which lost 2 bases and 8 bases, there was a span of 15 bases. This CDR3 region has 14 residues. For the CDR3, the DNA is TGTGCCAGCAGTTACACCCTGGGGGGACCCGAAGCTTTCTTT. This codes for CASSYTLGGPEAFF.

The chain uses TRBV13 and TRBJ2-7; TRBD2 aligns across 11 bases. Trimming cost V 9 bases and J 2 bases; bases outside gene matches: 3. This CDR3 comprises 13 residues. In germline, CDR1 is PRHDT, CDR2 FYEKMQ (reference sequence). CDR3 coding DNA: TGTGCCAGTACTAGCGGGGGCCCCTACGAGCAGTACTTC. This codes for CASTSGGPYEQYF.

The table lists this clone with a count of one. The chain links TRBV19 to TRBJ2-4, with 9 bases that match TRBD1. Looked up from germline, CDR1 is LNHDA and CDR2 is SQIVND (reference sequence). V lost 3 bases, J lost 7 bases, and 4 bases stayed unmatched. The CDR3 extends over 14 amino acids. The CDR3 DNA follows: TGTGCCAGTAGTATTGGGACAGGGTTGAACATTCAGTACTTC. Translated, it gives CASSIGTGLNIQYF.

This chain links TRBV19 with TRBJ1-1; possible D gene TRBD1, 6 bases. In germline, CDR1 is LNHDA, CDR2 SQIVND (reference sequence). The CDR3 consists of 13 residues. The V end was cut by 3 bases, the J end by 1 base, with 6 bases between. Written as DNA, the CDR3 is TGTGCCAGTAGTATGGGGGCGAACACTGAAGCTTTCTTT. This encodes CASSMGANTEAFF.

V gene TRBV7-8 combines with J gene TRBJ2-2; tentatively, D is TRBD2 (5 bases). Trimming shortened V by 5 bases and J by 4 bases, and 14 bases separated the two germline ends. The CDR3 runs 15 residues. Germline loops: CDR1 SGHVS, CDR2 FQNEAQ. In DNA, the CDR3 is TGTGCCAGCAGCCCCGACGAGGGAGCCACCGGGGAGCTGTTTTTT. Encoded protein: CASSPDEGATGELFF.

This chain joins TRBV30 and TRBJ2-1; D is unresolved. The ends were cut back, 0 bases at V and 6 bases at J, with 15 bases in the middle. Germline CDR1 GTSNPN, CDR2 SVGIG (reference sequence). The CDR3 is made up of 15 amino acids. The DNA of the CDR3 is TGTGCCTGGAGTGTAGTAGCCAATCCCATCAATGAGCAGTTCTTC. Protein product: CAWSVVANPINEQFF.